Each of the 16 T cell receptor beta chains below was sequenced from the same sample in a study of cytomegalovirus exposure and HLA in healthy donors. Vbeta (60) and Jbeta (13) primers were used in the PCR. Some clones are missing from TCRdb's copy, which holds only in-frame ones; the method was immunoSEQ multiplex PCR. The data show fewer than 150,000 clones, around 79% seen once. The sample consisted of PBMCs. The receptors shown here come from a woman between 40 and 50 years old in good health and CMV-seronegative.

The chain links TRBV27 to TRBJ1-1; D ambiguous. CDR1 and CDR2 (germline): MNHEY, SMNVEV (reference sequence). This CDR3 region has 15 residues. Trimming left V 8 bases short and J 1 base short, with 17 bases between. For the CDR3, the DNA is TGTGCCAGCCACCCGAACCTGGCGGGGAACACTGAAGCTTTCTTT. Amino acids: CASHPNLAGNTEAFF.

This clone was seen only a few times. CDR3 amino acids: CASSAHRDQPQHF. CDR3 DNA sequence: TGTGCCAGCAGTGCACACAGGGATCAGCCCCAGCATTTT. The chain links TRBV6-1 to TRBJ1-5; possibly TRBD1 for D (6 bases). Trimming stripped 4 bases from V and 5 bases from J, with 9 bases between. Germline CDR1 reads MNHNS; CDR2 reads SASEGT. This CDR3 is 13 amino acids long.

Comments on this clone: Germline is not matched at one junction end, which may reflect a read error. The J gene is TRBJ1-4, the V gene TRBV7-7; TRBD1 matches at 7 bases. Germline-derived CDR1 and CDR2 are SSHAT and FNYEAQ (reference sequence). The CDR3 loop spans 15 amino acids. CDR3 sequence (DNA): TGTGCTAGCAGTTTGGGACCGGGACAGCATGAAAAACTGTTTTTT. It encodes CASSLGPGQHEKLFF. Supplemented by reference TRBV7-7 and TRBJ1-4, the full variable domain reads GAGVSQSPRYKVTKRGQDVTLRCDPISSHATLYWYQQALGQGPEFLTYFNYEAQPDKSGLPSDRFSAERPEGSISTLTIQRTEQRDSAMYRCASSLGPGQHEKLFFGSGTQLSVL.

Comment on this clone: Relative to the germline gene, one junction end is altered; a read error may explain this. The chain has TRBV2 and TRBJ1-2; 7 nucleotides match TRBD1. Per germline, CDR1 SNHLY and CDR2 FYNNEI. The CDR3 sequence is 18 residues long. This CDR3 reads CASRVPTGLGLANYDYTF. The CDR3 bases are TGTGCCAGCAGAGTGCCGACAGGGTTGGGTCTAGCTAACTATGACTACACCTTC. Combining the CDR3 with reference TRBV2 and TRBJ1-2 gives the whole variable domain EPEVTQTPSHQVTQMGQEVILRCVPISNHLYFYWYRQILGQKVEFLVSFYNNEISEKSEIFDDQFSVERPDGSNFTLKIRSTKLEDSAMYFCASRVPTGLGLANYDYTFGSGTRLTVV.

This clone occurred once. The V gene is TRBV19, the J gene TRBJ2-7; D is ambiguous. Between the trimmed V and J ends, which lost 3 bases and 4 bases, there was a span of 13 bases. There are 14 residues in the CDR3. Germline loops: CDR1 LNHDA, CDR2 SQIVND (reference sequence). In DNA, the CDR3 is TGTGCCAGTAGTATCGTCCAGGATGCATACGAGCAGTACTTC. Translation gives CASSIVQDAYEQYF.

V is TRBV5-4 and J is TRBJ2-1; 8 nucleotides agree with TRBD1. Germline V lookup: CDR1 SGHNT, CDR2 YYREEE (reference sequence). V shed 1 base, J shed 6 bases, and the junction held 6 bases outside the gene matches. This CDR3 is built from 15 residues. Here the CDR3 reads CASSLPGGAANEQFF. Written as DNA, the CDR3 is TGTGCCAGCAGCTTGCCAGGGGGCGCCGCCAATGAGCAGTTCTTC.

J is TRBJ1-1 and V is TRBV7-9; D is perhaps TRBD1 (5 bases). V lost 5 bases and J lost 0, with 10 bases in between. Germline CDR1 and CDR2: SEHNR and FQNEAQ (reference sequence). CDR3 length equals 14 residues. The CDR3 DNA follows: TGTGCCAGCAGCCTACAGGTAATGAACACTGAAGCTTTCTTT. Protein product: CASSLQVMNTEAFF. Full variable domain (missing parts from reference TRBV7-9 and TRBJ1-1): DTGVSQNPRHKITKRGQNVTFRCDPISEHNRLYWYRQTLGQGPEFLTYFQNEAQLEKSRLLSDRFSAERPKGSFSTLEIQRTEQGDSAMYLCASSLQVMNTEAFFGQGTRLTVV.

This chain joins TRBV11-2 and TRBJ1-1; tentatively, D is TRBD1 (5 bases). Germline-derived CDR1 and CDR2 are SGHAT and FQNNGV. CDR3 size: 14 residues. Trimming stripped 1 base from V and 4 bases from J, with 10 bases between. The CDR3 sequence: CASSLAGFGTEAFF. Written as DNA, the CDR3 is TGTGCCAGCAGCTTAGCAGGGTTTGGCACTGAAGCTTTCTTT.

This clone came up a few times. The chain is built from TRBV4-2 and TRBJ2-6, with D tentatively TRBD2 (6 bases). V gave up 0 bases and J gave up 4 bases, with 10 bases separating them. Germline loops: CDR1 LGHNA, CDR2 YNFKEQ. CDR3 length: 16 amino acids. The CDR3 DNA reads TGTGCCAGCAGCCAAGAGGAGGGATCCGGGGCCAACGTCCTGACTTTC. This gives the protein CASSQEEGSGANVLTF.

The chain combines TRBV9 with TRBJ2-1; tentative D call: TRBD2 (5 bases). V was shortened by 3 bases and J by 0 bases, with 10 bases between the two germline ends. This CDR3 is built from 15 residues. The germline V gene has CDR1 SGDLS and CDR2 YYNGEE. The CDR3 bases are TGTGCCAGCAGCGCGGACTGGCCCTCCTACAATGAGCAGTTCTTC. It specifies CASSADWPSYNEQFF.

The chain is built from TRBV19 and TRBJ2-6; 7 nucleotides line up with TRBD1. CDR3 size: 18 residues. Trimming took 5 bases from V and 0 from J; bases not matched to a gene: 10. Germline loops: CDR1 LNHDA, CDR2 SQIVND (reference sequence). The CDR3 spells CASSFRTGPSSGANVLTF. CDR3 DNA: TGTGCCAGTAGTTTTAGGACAGGCCCGAGCTCTGGGGCCAACGTCCTGACTTTC. Together with reference TRBV19 and TRBJ2-6, the CDR3 gives the full variable domain: DGGITQSPKYLFRKEGQNVTLSCEQNLNHDAMYWYRQDPGQGLRLIYYSQIVNDFQKGDIAEGYSVSREKKESFPLTVTSAQKNPTAFYLCASSFRTGPSSGANVLTFGAGSRLTVL.

In this sample, this clone turned up a few times. The chain joins TRBV6-4 to TRBJ2-3; TRBD2 matches 8 bases. This CDR3 is 15 amino acids long. CDR1 is MRHNA and CDR2 is SNTAGT in the germline V gene. J was trimmed by 5 bases and V by 4 bases; bases with no gene match: 8. The CDR3 spells CASSAQAGAVDTQYF. In nucleotides, the CDR3 is TGTGCCAGCAGTGCCCAAGCGGGAGCGGTAGATACGCAGTATTTT.

In this sample, this clone turned up a few times. The V and J genes are TRBV28 and TRBJ2-7; D might be TRBD1 (6 bases). In germline, CDR1 is MDHEN, CDR2 SYDVKM. V was clipped by 4 bases and J by 4 bases, with 8 bases between them. The CDR3 loop spans 12 amino acids. This CDR3 is CASSSTGYEQYF. The CDR3 DNA is TGTGCCAGCAGTTCCACAGGGTACGAGCAGTACTTC.

The rearrangement links TRBV4-2 to TRBJ2-3, with TRBD2 matching over 8 bases. Germline V gene data show CDR1 as LGHNA and CDR2 as YNFKEQ. This CDR3 is 16 amino acids long. Losses at the gene ends were 0 bases for V and 2 bases for J; bases not matched to a gene: 4. The CDR3 loop reads CASSQDPGGYTDTQYF. CDR3 nucleotides: TGTGCCAGCAGCCAAGATCCGGGAGGGTACACAGATACGCAGTATTTT.

The gene calls are TRBV19 and TRBJ2-4; TRBD1 matches 10 bases. CDR1 LNHDA and CDR2 SQIVND come from the germline V gene (reference sequence). The CDR3 consists of 14 residues. The junction had 5 bases not matched to a gene; V was cut back by 9 bases and J by 3 bases. CDR3 amino acids: CASRDRGDKNIQYF. The CDR3 region has the DNA TGTGCCAGCCGGGACAGGGGCGACAAAAACATTCAGTACTTC.

For this clone: One junction end disagrees with the germline gene, perhaps due to a read error. V usage is TRBV13 and J usage is TRBJ2-3; tentatively, D is TRBD1 (5 bases). This CDR3 spans 11 amino acids. Germline loops: CDR1 PRHDT, CDR2 FYEKMQ (reference sequence). The CDR3 sequence is CAGSTGSTQYF. Here the CDR3 DNA reads TGTGCCGGCAGCACAGGCAGTACGCAGTATTTT.